What follows is one TCR beta chain and its context. CDR3 size: 13 residues. Germline CDR1 SGDLS, CDR2 YYNGEE. Trimming cost V 2 bases and J 1 base, with 7 bases left between them. The sample originates from a study of blood T cell repertoires in COVID-19. Looking at the study overall: Donors in the United States, Italy and Spain gave samples during acute or convalescent COVID-19.

Using immunoSEQ multiplex PCR, the repertoire was profiled, and TCRdb retains in-frame clones only, with some absent. This table has approximately 290,000 clones, roughly 80% appearing once. V gene TRBV9 combines with J gene TRBJ2-7; maybe TRBD1 (6 bases). Sample: peripheral blood. This clonotype was obtained from a person aged 70 to 85 with COVID-19, enrolled during active disease. The CDR3 region has the DNA TGTGCCAGCAGCGTGGACAGTTCCTACGAGCAGTACTTC. Its protein product is CASSVDSSYEQYF.